This passage covers 7 T cell receptor beta chains from one sample sequenced in a study of shared clonotypes between healthy human individuals. Only in-frame clones appear in the TCRdb table, and some are missing; sequencing was by immunoSEQ multiplex PCR. This table has 200,000 to 250,000 clones, approximately 65% appearing once. Sequencing was performed on memory CD4+ T cells sorted from blood. Regarding subset: CD45RA-negative fraction. These receptors were collected from a young man in good health.

The V call is TRBV28, the J call TRBJ2-1; D remains unclear. Between the trimmed V and J ends, which lost 3 bases and 9 bases, there was a span of 6 bases. Germline CDR1 reads MDHEN; CDR2 reads SYDVKM. The CDR3 spans 11 residues. The CDR3 protein is CASSLESEQFF. The CDR3 nucleotides read TGTGCCAGCAGTTTGGAGAGTGAGCAGTTCTTC. The full variable domain, its missing parts supplied by reference TRBV28 and TRBJ2-1, is DVKVTQSSRYLVKRTGEKVFLECVQDMDHENMFWYRQDPGLGLRLIYFSYDVKMKEKGDIPEGYSVSREKKERFSLILESASTNQTSMYLCASSLESEQFFGPGTRLTVL.

DNA of the CDR3: TGTGCCAGCAGCGTTTCCAGAGGGGGCTACGAGCAGTACTTC. This encodes CASSVSRGGYEQYF. The chain carries TRBV7-2 and TRBJ2-7; D might be TRBD1 (6 bases). Trimming stripped 5 bases from V and 3 bases from J, with 14 bases between. From germline, CDR1 is SGHTA and CDR2 FQGNSA. This CDR3 spans 14 amino acids.

The chain uses TRBV7-2 and TRBJ2-5; D is ambiguous. The CDR3 has 14 amino acids. The V end lost 4 bases, the J end lost 5 bases, and 14 bases lay between the germline ends. Germline CDR1 and CDR2: SGHTA and FQGNSA. The CDR3 region is CASSSLTLGETQYF. The CDR3 region has the DNA TGTGCCAGCAGCTCACTCACCTTGGGGGAGACCCAGTACTTC.

This clone was observed a single time. The chain recombines TRBV5-1 with TRBJ1-1, with TRBD1 matching over 7 bases. V dropped 3 bases and J dropped 1; count of bases not matched to a gene: 3. The CDR3 length is 14 residues. CDR1 SGHRS and CDR2 YFSETQ come from the germline V gene. This chain's CDR3 is CASSSGQRNTEAFF. CDR3 DNA sequence: TGCGCCAGCAGCTCGGGACAGAGGAACACTGAAGCTTTCTTT.

The gene calls are TRBV15 and TRBJ2-1; 11 bases map to TRBD2. The CDR3 is 15 amino acids. Trimming removed 0 bases from V and 8 bases from J; junction bases left unmatched: 3. CDR1 and CDR2 from the germline V gene are LNHNV and YYDKDF (reference sequence). The CDR3 coding sequence is TGTGCCACCAGCAGAGAAAAACTAGCGGGAGATGAGCAGTTCTTC. It translates to CATSREKLAGDEQFF.

The genes are TRBV15 and TRBJ1-4; D possibly corresponds to TRBD1 (6 bases). V was trimmed by 1 base and J by 6 bases, leaving 18 bases between them. CDR1 and CDR2 (germline): LNHNV, YYDKDF (reference sequence). CDR3 length: 17 residues. The chain's CDR3 is CATSRGGGSTGYEKLFF. The CDR3 nucleotides are TGTGCCACCAGCAGAGGAGGGGGGTCCACCGGGTATGAAAAACTGTTTTTT.

J is TRBJ2-1 and V is TRBV27; 11 nucleotides line up with TRBD2. V was clipped by 6 bases and J by 3 bases; unmatched bases: 7. This CDR3 spans 16 amino acids. Per germline, CDR1 MNHEY and CDR2 SMNVEV (reference sequence). CDR3 DNA: TGTGCCAGCAGCCCTCCTGGACTAGCGGGCTACAATGAGCAGTTCTTC. Translation: CASSPPGLAGYNEQFF.